These T cell receptor beta chains were read from a single sample in a study of blood T cell repertoires in COVID-19. Sequenced by immunoSEQ multiplex PCR; TCRdb stores in-frame clones only, minus some. The repertoire includes a few hundred thousand clones, roughly 85% of them detected once, and 7.2% sits in the top ten. The sample consisted of peripheral blood. Receptor source: a human donor in a cohort sampled during active COVID-19. The CDR3 runs from the conserved cysteine through the conserved F or W.

v_gene	CDR3aa
TRBV19	CASSYSTAAYGYTF
TRBV10-2	CASSGQGIGEQYF
TRBV24-1	CATSDKRGITDTQYF
TRBV5-1	CASSQGEGNTIYF
TRBV9	CASSVDLAGGEQFF
TRBV12-3/TRBV12-4	CASRTGVDTEAFF
TRBV7-9	CASSWDFRNEQFF
TRBV5-6	CASSSLDRLDQPQHF
TRBV11-3	CASSSTGPASYEQYF
TRBV5-5	CASSLFEGAFENEAFF
TRBV6-5	CASSYLPSGGRETQYF
TRBV19	CASSIRGSGGTDTQYF
TRBV5-6	CASSRPSTWVYGYTF
TRBV5-1	CASSLARGLSEAFF
TRBV3-1/TRBV3-2	CASSQERGLGGANQPQHF
TRBV6-1	CASSEGLAGGRRTYEQYF
TRBV11-3	CASSLAPGTGEYEQYF
TRBV18	CASQGSQDEKLFF
TRBV19	CASTADRGFHSYEQYF
TRBV24-1	CATADNSGNNQPQHF
TRBV2	CASERDRQANYGYTF
TRBV7-9	CASSHRDIGNTIYF
TRBV7-4	CASSLKVWETNYGYTF
TRBV4-1	CASSQEPAGDYEQYF
TRBV24-1	CATSETGMAYEQYF
TRBV19	CASSIRSGAGNQPQHF
TRBV12-3/TRBV12-4	CASRSGVYTEAFF
TRBV10-3	CAISGQTNTEAFF
TRBV25-1	CASSAQGAGELFF
TRBV7-8	CASSLAGQGIIYGYTF
TRBV24-1	CAPPGGYEQYF
TRBV7-9	CASSHLGTGGPGELFF
TRBV6-5	CASTSTGDEQYF
TRBV10-1	CASRYRGCCTIYF
TRBV10-2	CASSKQGAGTEAFF
TRBV28	CASRPWGTRPNSPLHF
TRBV19	CASRSEAYSPLHF
TRBV24-1	CATSDPILDEQFF
TRBV9	CASSVEQGAYNEQFF
TRBV24-1	CATSQGSYEQYF
TRBV5-1	CASSFLTGEGYGYTF
TRBV29-1	CRDPWAGENSPLHF